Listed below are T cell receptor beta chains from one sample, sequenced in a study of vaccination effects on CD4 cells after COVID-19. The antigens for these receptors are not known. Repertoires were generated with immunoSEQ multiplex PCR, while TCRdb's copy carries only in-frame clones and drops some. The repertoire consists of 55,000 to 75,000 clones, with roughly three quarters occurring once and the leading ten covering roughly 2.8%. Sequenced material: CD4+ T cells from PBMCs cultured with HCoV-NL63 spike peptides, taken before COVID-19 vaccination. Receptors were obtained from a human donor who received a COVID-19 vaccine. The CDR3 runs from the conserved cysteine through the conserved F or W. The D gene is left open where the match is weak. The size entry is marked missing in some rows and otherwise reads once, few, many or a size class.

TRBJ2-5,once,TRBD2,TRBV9,CASSVAPLAAGGLYQETQYF,TGTGCCAGCAGCGTAGCCCCGCTGGCAGCGGGGGGCCTCTACCAAGAGACCCAGTACTTC
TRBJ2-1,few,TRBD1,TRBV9,CASSVGNSDRAYNEQFF,TGTGCCAGCAGCGTCGGCAACTCGGACAGGGCCTACAATGAGCAGTTCTTC
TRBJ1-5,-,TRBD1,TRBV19,CASSISPLRTGGGQPQHF,TGTGCCAGTAGTATATCCCCGCTCAGGACAGGTGGGGGTCAGCCCCAGCATTTT
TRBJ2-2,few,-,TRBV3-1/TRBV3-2,CASSQERKANTGELFF,TGTGCCAGCAGCCAAGAACGGAAGGCGAACACCGGGGAGCTGTTTTTT
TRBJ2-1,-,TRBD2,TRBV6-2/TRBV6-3,CASSSALGGGAGNEQFF,TGTGCCAGCAGTTCCGCACTCGGCGGGGGGGCGGGCAATGAGCAGTTCTTC
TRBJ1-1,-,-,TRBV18,CASSPDLGANTEAFF,TGTGCCAGCTCACCGGATCTGGGCGCAAACACTGAAGCTTTCTTT
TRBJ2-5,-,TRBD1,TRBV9,CASTQGDRGSQETQYF,TGTGCCAGCACCCAGGGGGACAGGGGGTCCCAAGAGACCCAGTACTTC
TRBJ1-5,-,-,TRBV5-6,CASSLGPLYQPQHF,TGTGCCAGCAGCTTGGGGCCATTATATCAGCCCCAGCATTTT
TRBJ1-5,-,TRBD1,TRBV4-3,CASSRDRGGQPQHF,TGCGCCAGCAGCCGAGACAGGGGAGGCCAGCCCCAGCATTTT
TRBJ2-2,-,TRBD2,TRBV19,CASSIVRAGGRNGELFF,TGTGCCAGTAGTATAGTACGAGCGGGGGGGCGAAACGGGGAGCTGTTTTTT
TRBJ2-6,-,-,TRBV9,CASSAGHSGANVLTF,TGTGCCAGCAGCGCGGGACACTCTGGGGCCAACGTCCTGACTTTC
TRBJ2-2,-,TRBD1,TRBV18,CASSWDSNTGELFF,TGTGCCAGCTCATGGGACAGCAACACCGGGGAGCTGTTTTTT
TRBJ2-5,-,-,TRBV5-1,CASSLDDSYQETQYF,TGCGCCAGCAGCTTGGACGACAGCTATCAAGAGACCCAGTACTTC
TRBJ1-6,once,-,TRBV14,CASSLDSNSYNSPLHF,TGTGCCAGCAGCCTGGACAGCAACTCCTATAATTCACCCCTCCACTTT
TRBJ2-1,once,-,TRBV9,CASSRGVASSYNEQFF,TGTGCCAGCAGCCGTGGGGTGGCGAGCTCCTACAATGAGCAGTTCTTC
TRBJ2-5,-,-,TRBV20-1,CSASPSTQQETQYF,TGCAGTGCTAGTCCGAGTACCCAACAAGAGACCCAGTACTTC
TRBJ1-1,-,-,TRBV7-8,CASGSGLRNTEAFF,TGTGCCAGCGGATCGGGACTGCGGAACACTGAAGCTTTCTTT
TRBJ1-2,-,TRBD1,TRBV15,CATSPGGVTGGGYTF,TGTGCCACCAGCCCGGGTGGGGTAACAGGGGGGGGCTACACCTTC
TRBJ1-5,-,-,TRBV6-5,CASGVINQPQHF,TGTGCCAGTGGGGTCATCAATCAGCCCCAGCATTTT
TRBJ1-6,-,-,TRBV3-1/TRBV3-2,CASSQEQGASSYNSPLHF,TGTGCCAGCAGCCAAGAGCAGGGCGCGAGCTCCTATAATTCACCCCTCCACTTT
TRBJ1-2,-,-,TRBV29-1,CSGSGGALYGYTF,TGCAGCGGGTCCGGGGGGGCATTGTATGGCTACACCTTC
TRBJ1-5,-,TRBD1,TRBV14,CASSQRRGTGTDYSNQPQHF,TGTGCCAGCAGCCAAAGAAGGGGAACCGGGACAGATTATAGCAATCAGCCCCAGCATTTT
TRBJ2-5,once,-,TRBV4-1,CASSQVGGETQYF,TGCGCCAGCAGCCAAGTGGGCGGGGAGACCCAGTACTTC
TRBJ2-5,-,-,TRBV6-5,CASRGSQETQYF,TGTGCCTCCAGGGGCTCCCAAGAGACCCAGTACTTC
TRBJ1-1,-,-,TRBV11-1,CASSLDQGANTEAFF,TGTGCCAGCAGCTTAGATCAAGGCGCAAACACTGAAGCTTTCTTT
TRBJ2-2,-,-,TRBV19,CASSIGQLNTGELFF,TGTGCCAGTAGTATCGGGCAGTTGAACACCGGGGAGCTGTTTTTT
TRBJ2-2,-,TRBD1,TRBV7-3,CASGDSNTGELFF,TGTGCCAGTGGGGACAGCAACACCGGGGAGCTGTTTTTT
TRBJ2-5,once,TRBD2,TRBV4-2,CASSRKESGGLGETQYF,TGTGCCAGCAGCCGAAAGGAGAGCGGGGGGCTTGGAGAGACCCAGTACTTC
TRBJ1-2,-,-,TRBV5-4,CASSLAGQHYGYTF,TGTGCCAGCAGCTTGGCGGGCCAACACTATGGCTACACCTTC
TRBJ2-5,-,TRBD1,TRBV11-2,CASSQSPGQQETQYF,TGTGCCAGCAGCCAATCTCCGGGACAGCAAGAGACCCAGTACTTC
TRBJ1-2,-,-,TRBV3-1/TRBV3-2,CASSQATGFYGYTF,TGTGCCAGCAGCCAGGCGACAGGTTTCTATGGCTACACCTTC
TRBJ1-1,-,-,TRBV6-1,CASSEIVEGAFF,TGTGCCAGCAGTGAAATCGTCGAGGGTGCTTTCTTT
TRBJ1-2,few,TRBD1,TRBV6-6,CASSPRDSRASPSYGYTF,TGTGCCAGCAGTCCCCGGGACAGCCGAGCGTCACCATCCTATGGCTACACCTTC
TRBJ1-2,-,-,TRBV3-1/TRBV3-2,CASSLQHTNYGYTF,TGTGCCAGCAGCCTTCAGCACACGAACTATGGCTACACCTTC
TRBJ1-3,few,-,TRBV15,CATSREDLGRDTIYF,TGTGCCACCAGCAGAGAAGACCTTGGGAGGGACACCATATATTTT